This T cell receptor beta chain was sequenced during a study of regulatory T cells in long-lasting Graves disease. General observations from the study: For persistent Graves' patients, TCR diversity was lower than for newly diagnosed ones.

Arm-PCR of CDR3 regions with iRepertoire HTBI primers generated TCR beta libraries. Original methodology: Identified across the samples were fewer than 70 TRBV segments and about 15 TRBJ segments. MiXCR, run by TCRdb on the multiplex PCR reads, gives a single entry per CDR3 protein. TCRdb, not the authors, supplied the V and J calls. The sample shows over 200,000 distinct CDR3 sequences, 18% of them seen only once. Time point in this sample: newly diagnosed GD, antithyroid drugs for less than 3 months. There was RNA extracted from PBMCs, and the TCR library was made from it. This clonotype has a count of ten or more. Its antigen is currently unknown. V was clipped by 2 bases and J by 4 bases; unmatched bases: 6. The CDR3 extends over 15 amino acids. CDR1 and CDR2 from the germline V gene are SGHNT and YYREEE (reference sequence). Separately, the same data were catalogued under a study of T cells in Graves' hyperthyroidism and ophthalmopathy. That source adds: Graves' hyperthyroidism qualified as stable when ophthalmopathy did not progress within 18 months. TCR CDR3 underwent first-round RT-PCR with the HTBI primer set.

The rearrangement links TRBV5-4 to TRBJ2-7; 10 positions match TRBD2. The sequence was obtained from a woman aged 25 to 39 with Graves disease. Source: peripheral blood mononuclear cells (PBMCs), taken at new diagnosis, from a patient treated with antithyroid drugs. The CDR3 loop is CASSFSLGLAYEQYF. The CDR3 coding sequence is TGTGCCAGCAGCTTTTCTCTGGGACTAGCGTACGAGCAGTACTTC.